The following is a T cell receptor (beta chain) sequence with its context. These data belong to a study of blood T cell repertoires in COVID-19. Sequencing used immunoSEQ multiplex PCR; TCRdb keeps in-frame clones, though not all of them. The sample holds more than 150,000 clones; roughly 80% are singletons and the top ten take about 4.9%. The CDR3 consists of 13 residues. Per germline, CDR1 SGHKS and CDR2 YYEKEE (reference sequence). Trimming took off 2 bases at V and 3 bases at J, with 9 bases between the two ends. J is TRBJ2-7 and V is TRBV5-5; maybe TRBD1 (5 bases). The TCR was taken from a woman aged 25 to 39 with acute or convalescent COVID-19. The sequenced material came from peripheral blood. The CDR3 loop reads CASSFLGDYEQYF. CDR3 nucleotides: TGTGCCAGCAGCTTTCTAGGGGACTACGAGCAGTACTTC.